These T cell receptor beta chains were read from a single sample in a study of T cells in localized non-small cell lung cancer. The table came from immunoSEQ multiplex PCR; TCRdb's copy has only in-frame clones and leaves some out. The profile shows 35,000 to 45,000 clones, 70% to 90% of them singletons. The material was peripheral blood, obtained before any cancer treatment. These receptors all come from a woman between 18 and 50 years old with stage III lung adenocarcinoma. The conserved cysteine and the conserved F or W are not part of the CDR3 here. Clone size is not always given. Where it is, it says once, few, many or a class for expanded clones.

size | length | J | V | CDR3
NA | 16 | TRBJ2-3 | TRBV5-6 | ASSLRRREWGGRDTQY
once | 14 | TRBJ2-7 | TRBV5-4 | ASSQDMAGPSYEQY
NA | 13 | TRBJ1-6 | TRBV2 | ASSLPTGVNSPLH
NA | 15 | TRBJ2-6 | TRBV18 | ASSHRGLDSGANVLT
NA | 11 | TRBJ2-5 | TRBV7-6 | ASSSDTEETQY
NA | 13 | TRBJ2-5 | TRBV7-3 | ASSPAGRPGETQY
NA | 13 | TRBJ2-5 | TRBV7-9 | ASSLAGRRAETQY
NA | 12 | TRBJ2-3 | TRBV5-1 | ASSLGQGVDTQY
NA | 12 | TRBJ1-2 | TRBV7-8 | ASSPGQGAYGYT
NA | 12 | TRBJ1-3 | TRBV18 | ASSPTGSGNTIY
NA | 12 | TRBJ2-2 | TRBV7-9 | ASREQGPTGELF
once | 14 | TRBJ1-6 | TRBV7-9 | ASSFRGGSYNSPLH
NA | 13 | TRBJ1-4 | TRBV28 | ASTDPTGPNEKLF
NA | 14 | TRBJ1-4 | TRBV19 | ASSPTRGLANEKLF
few | 12 | TRBJ2-7 | TRBV5-6 | ASSLYSGGGEQY
NA | 13 | TRBJ2-3 | TRBV9 | ASSVEGYPTDTQY
NA | 13 | TRBJ2-7 | TRBV1 | TSSQSWTGLYEQY
NA | 12 | TRBJ1-1 | TRBV19 | ASMKGQALGEAF
NA | 14 | TRBJ2-2 | TRBV30 | AWSVLAGGPVGELF
NA | 15 | TRBJ1-3 | TRBV5-1 | ASSPQQGGLSGNTIY
NA | 13 | TRBJ2-2 | TRBV9 | ASSPRGLATGELF
NA | 11 | TRBJ1-1 | TRBV2 | ASSVSGGTEAF
NA | 10 | TRBJ2-1 | TRBV28 | ASSSEYAEQF
NA | 14 | TRBJ1-5 | TRBV28 | ASSWGPGRGNQPQH
NA | 12 | TRBJ2-5 | TRBV12-5 | ASGLLGAQETQY
once | 13 | TRBJ2-3 | TRBV25-1 | ASSLNRGGPDTQY
NA | 13 | TRBJ2-1 | TRBV7-9 | ASSLLRTGSGEQF
NA | 18 | TRBJ2-2 | TRBV4-1 | ASSRLVSGDRTINTGELF
NA | 11 | TRBJ1-1 | TRBV5-1 | ASSAALGTEAF
NA | 10 | TRBJ2-3 | TRBV14 | ASSLSTDTQY